This TCR beta chain was recovered during a study of identical twins listed by TCRdb under 2016. With regard to the full study: To test whether fetal clonotypes persist, this study deep-sequenced TCR alpha and beta repertoires from monozygotic twins, from unrelated adults of various ages, and from cord blood. To rule out contamination, replicate twin experiments were performed at different times with different library preparation protocols.

This clonotype was found many times. Its antigen target is currently unknown. Base qualities are not provided; no much larger clone lies one nucleotide away. Study-wide findings and limitations: In beta out-of-frame sequences, excess twin sharing was weaker, because having fewer shared sequences lowered the signal-to-noise ratio. Invariant T cells such as MAIT and iNKT could partly confound zero-insertion analyses, although diverse VJ usage argued against such confounding for most clonotypes. Compared with coincidental sharing between unrelated individuals, an excess of low generation-probability sequences was observed among out-of-frame TCR alpha sequences shared between twins. Fewer insertions were carried by abundant cord blood beta clonotypes, a similar but weaker trend appeared in young adult naive repertoires, and no such trend appeared in memory repertoires. Out-of-frame TCR alpha sharing in monozygotic twins was systematically underestimated by recombination models, whereas sharing between unrelated individuals was in agreement with the recombination models. Conclusions relied on cross-sectional statistical analysis, since the same donors could not be followed over many years.

Only healthy Caucasian donors were included. Using Miltenyi CD45RO+ enrichment and human naive T-cell isolation kits, memory (CD45RO+) and naive T cells were isolated from PBMC. CDR1 MNHEY and CDR2 SMNVEV were looked up in the germline V gene (reference sequence). V loses 7 bases, J loses 2 bases, and the germline ends lie 11 bases apart. Including the terminal cysteine and phenylalanine, the CDR3 comprises 13 residues. Here the CDR3 DNA is all that survives: 39 bases in frame from base 1. Libraries were made using 5' RACE. Sequenced on an Illumina HiSeq 2000. A universal primer binding site was introduced by template switching, and a unique molecular identifier was present in the final cDNA, enabling accurate counting of TCR cDNA molecules. Specific primers in the conserved constant-segment region were used to synthesize first-strand cDNA for TCR alpha and beta chains. To control for contamination, every cDNA library carried two barcodes: a SMART-Mk sample barcode plus Illumina barcodes. TruSeq adapter sequences along with Illumina sample barcodes were introduced in two successive PCR steps. TCR alpha and beta cDNA libraries were sequenced on the Illumina HiSeq platform with custom primers. The source study handled its data this way. MiGEC processed the raw reads to extract unique molecular identifiers, while MiXCR was used to determine the CDR3 positions. For each individual, recombination models were inferred using an EM algorithm with the repgenHMM and IGoR tools. Shared clonotype analysis was performed with the tcR package in R, normalizing sharing by the product of cloneset sizes. Out-of-frame nonproductive sequences were analyzed to study raw recombination free of thymic and clonal selection effects. TCRdb reran the public reads through fastp at Q25 and MiXCR, keeping productive beta chains. Rows with one shared CDR3 protein collapse into an entry with the most common genes and DNA. The V and J calls were not made by the authors but by TCRdb's processing. The sample profile shows under 300,000 distinct CDR3 sequences; roughly an eighth of them were found once. 7% to 9.5% of the sample belongs to the ten largest clones.

The receptor chain draws on TRBV27 and TRBJ1-2; tentative D gene TRBD1, with 5 bases matching. The source material was memory (CD45RO+) T cells sorted from blood. Taken with the paper, the label for cell subset or site translates to: CD45RO+ enriched T cells. The receptor comes from a woman under 30 in good health. The CDR3 region reads CASKAGVNYGYTF. The sequence in DNA is TGTGCCAGCAAGGCGGGGGTCAACTATGGCTACACCTTC.